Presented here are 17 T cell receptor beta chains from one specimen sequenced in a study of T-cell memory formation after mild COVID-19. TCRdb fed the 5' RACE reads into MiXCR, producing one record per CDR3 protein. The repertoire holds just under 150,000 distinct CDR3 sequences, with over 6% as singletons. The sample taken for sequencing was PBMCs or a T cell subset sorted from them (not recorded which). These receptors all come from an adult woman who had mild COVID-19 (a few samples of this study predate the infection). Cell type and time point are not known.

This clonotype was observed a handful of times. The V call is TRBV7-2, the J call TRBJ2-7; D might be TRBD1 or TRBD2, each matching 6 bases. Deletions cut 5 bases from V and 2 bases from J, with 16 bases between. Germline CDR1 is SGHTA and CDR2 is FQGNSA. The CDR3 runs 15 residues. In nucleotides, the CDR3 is TGTGCCAGCAGCCTACAGGGAGGTCCCCCCTACGAGCAGTACTTC. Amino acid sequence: CASSLQGGPPYEQYF.

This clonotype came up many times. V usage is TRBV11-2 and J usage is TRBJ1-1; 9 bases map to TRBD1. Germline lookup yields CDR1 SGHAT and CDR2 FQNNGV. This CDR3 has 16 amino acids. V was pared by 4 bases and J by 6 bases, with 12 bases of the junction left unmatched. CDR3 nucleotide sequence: TGTGCCAGCAGCTCCCCCTCCGGGACAGGGAGCGCTGAAGCTTTCTTT. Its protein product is CASSSPSGTGSAEAFF.

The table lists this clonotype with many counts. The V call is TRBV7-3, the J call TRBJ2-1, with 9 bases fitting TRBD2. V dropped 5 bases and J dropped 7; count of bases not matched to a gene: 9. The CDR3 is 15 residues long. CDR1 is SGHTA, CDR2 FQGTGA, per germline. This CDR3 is CASSQARGGRNEQFF. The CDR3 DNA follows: TGTGCCAGCAGCCAGGCGCGGGGGGGCCGGAATGAGCAGTTCTTC.

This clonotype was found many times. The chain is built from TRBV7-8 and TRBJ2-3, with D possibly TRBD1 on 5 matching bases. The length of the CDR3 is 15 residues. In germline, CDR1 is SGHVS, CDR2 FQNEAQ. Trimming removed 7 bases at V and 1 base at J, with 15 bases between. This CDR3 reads CASTSSGLGTDTQYF. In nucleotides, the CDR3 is TGTGCCAGCACGAGCTCAGGGTTGGGCACAGATACGCAGTATTTT.

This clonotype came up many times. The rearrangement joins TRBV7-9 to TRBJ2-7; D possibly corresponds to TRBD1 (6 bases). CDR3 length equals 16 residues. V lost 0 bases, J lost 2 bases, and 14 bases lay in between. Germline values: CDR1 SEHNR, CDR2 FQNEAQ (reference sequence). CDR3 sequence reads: CASSLARGTQPYEQYF. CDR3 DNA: TGTGCCAGCAGCTTAGCGCGTGGGACACAACCCTACGAGCAGTACTTC.

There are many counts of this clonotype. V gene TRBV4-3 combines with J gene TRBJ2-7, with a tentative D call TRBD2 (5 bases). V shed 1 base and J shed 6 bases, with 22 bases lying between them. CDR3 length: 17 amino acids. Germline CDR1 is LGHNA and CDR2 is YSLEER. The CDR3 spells CASSQGNPATRDSEQYF. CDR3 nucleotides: TGCGCCAGCAGCCAAGGAAACCCGGCCACGAGGGATTCCGAGCAGTACTTC.

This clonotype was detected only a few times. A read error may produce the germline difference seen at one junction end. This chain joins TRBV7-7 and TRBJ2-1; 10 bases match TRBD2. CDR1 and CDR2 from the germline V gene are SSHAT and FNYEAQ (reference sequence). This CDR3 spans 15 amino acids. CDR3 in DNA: TGTGCTAGCAGCCCCTCTCCCGGGACTAGCGAGTCACAGTTCTTC. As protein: CASSPSPGTSESQFF.

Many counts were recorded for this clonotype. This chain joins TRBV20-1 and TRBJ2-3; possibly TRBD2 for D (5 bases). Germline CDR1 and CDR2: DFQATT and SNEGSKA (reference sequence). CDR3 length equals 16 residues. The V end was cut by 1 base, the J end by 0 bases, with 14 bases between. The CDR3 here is CSARVASGVSTDTQYF. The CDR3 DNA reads TGCAGTGCTAGAGTCGCCAGCGGAGTTAGCACAGATACGCAGTATTTT.

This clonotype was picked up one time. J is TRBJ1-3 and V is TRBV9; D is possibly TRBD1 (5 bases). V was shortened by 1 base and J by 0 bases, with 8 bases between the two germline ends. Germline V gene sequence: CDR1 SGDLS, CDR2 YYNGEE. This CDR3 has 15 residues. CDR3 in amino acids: CASSVQGLSGNTIYF. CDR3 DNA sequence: TGTGCCAGCAGCGTACAGGGCCTCTCTGGAAACACCATATATTTT.

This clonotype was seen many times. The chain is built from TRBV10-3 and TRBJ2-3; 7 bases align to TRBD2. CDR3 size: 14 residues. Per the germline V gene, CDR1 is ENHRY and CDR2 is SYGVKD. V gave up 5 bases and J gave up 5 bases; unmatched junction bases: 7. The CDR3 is CAISYRGVEDTQYF. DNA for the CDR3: TGTGCCATCAGTTACCGGGGGGTGGAAGATACGCAGTATTTT.

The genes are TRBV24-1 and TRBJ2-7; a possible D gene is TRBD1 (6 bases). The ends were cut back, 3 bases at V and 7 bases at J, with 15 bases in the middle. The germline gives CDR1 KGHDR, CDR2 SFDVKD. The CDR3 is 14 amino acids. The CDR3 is CATSDAGTSREQYF. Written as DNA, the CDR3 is TGTGCCACCAGTGATGCCGGGACATCTAGGGAGCAGTACTTC.

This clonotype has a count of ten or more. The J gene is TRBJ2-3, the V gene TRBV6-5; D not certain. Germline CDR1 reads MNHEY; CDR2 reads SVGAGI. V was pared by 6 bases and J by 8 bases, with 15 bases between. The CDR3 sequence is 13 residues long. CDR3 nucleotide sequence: TGTGCCAGCAGATCCGGGCTAACCCCTACGCAGTATTTT. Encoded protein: CASRSGLTPTQYF.

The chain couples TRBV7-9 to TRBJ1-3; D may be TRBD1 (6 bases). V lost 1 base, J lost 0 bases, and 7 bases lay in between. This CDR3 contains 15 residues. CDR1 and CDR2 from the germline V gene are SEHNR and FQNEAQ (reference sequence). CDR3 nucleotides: TGTGCCAGCAGCTTAGAGGGGGTCTCTGGAAACACCATATATTTT. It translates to CASSLEGVSGNTIYF.

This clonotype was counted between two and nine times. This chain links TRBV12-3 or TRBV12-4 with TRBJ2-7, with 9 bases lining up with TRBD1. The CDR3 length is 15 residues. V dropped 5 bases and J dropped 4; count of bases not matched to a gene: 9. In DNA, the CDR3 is TGTGCCAGCAGTCCCTGGGGGGACAGGGCTTACGAGCAGTACTTC. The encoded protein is CASSPWGDRAYEQYF.

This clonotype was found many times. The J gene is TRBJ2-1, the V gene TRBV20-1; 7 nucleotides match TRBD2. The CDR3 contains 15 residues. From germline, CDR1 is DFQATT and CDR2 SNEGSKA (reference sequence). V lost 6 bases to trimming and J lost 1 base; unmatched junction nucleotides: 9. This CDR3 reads CSARGRAPSYNEQFF. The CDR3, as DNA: TGCAGTGCCCGAGGGAGGGCCCCTTCCTACAATGAGCAGTTCTTC.

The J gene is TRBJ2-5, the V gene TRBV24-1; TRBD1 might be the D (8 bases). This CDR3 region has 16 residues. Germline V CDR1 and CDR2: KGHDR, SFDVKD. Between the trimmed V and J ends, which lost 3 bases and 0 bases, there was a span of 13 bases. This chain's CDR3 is CATSDGGDRYQETQYF. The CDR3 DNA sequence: TGTGCCACCAGTGATGGGGGGGACAGGTACCAAGAGACCCAGTACTTC.

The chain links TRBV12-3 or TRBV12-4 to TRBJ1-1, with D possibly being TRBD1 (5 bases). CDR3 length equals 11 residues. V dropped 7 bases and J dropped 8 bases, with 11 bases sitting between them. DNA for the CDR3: TGTGCCAGCATAGGGGCAGTCGAAGCTTTCTTT. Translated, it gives CASIGAVEAFF.